The TCR beta chain described here comes from a study of early T cells in non-severe SARS-CoV-2 infection. Study information: From unsorted whole blood, bulk RNA was sequenced, and the chains remained unpaired.

This CDR3 region has 15 residues. Germline CDR1 reads SNHLY; CDR2 reads FYNNEI. J gave up 2 bases and V 10 bases, and 10 bases lay outside the gene matches. In this sample, this clonotype turned up many times. The antigen is undetermined. Broader study findings: Reliance on VDJdb matching favored anti-spike CD8 responses; private and CD4 specificities were missed.

The TCR library protocol was used to attach unique molecular identifiers. These identifiers were attached to individual cDNA molecules. TCRdb reprocessed the 5' RACE reads with MiXCR, giving one entry per CDR3 protein. The table records some 56,000 distinct CDR3 sequences, over 9.5% of them present only once. The sequence was collected from an adult who was a healthcare worker with PCR-confirmed SARS-CoV-2 infection or an uninfected control (not recorded which). The V call is TRBV2, the J call TRBJ2-1; 8 bases are a match to TRBD2. Sequencing was carried out using whole blood. DNA for the CDR3: TGTGCCATCCCAGCGGGAGAAGGGACCTACAATGAGCAGTTCTTC. Translation gives CAIPAGEGTYNEQFF.